This is a list of T cell receptor beta chains from one sample in a study of graft-versus-host responses after intestinal transplantation. Sequenced by immunoSEQ multiplex PCR; TCRdb stores in-frame clones only, minus some. The data show 15,000 to 20,000 clones, approximately 90% seen once. Here the sequenced sample was PBMCs, taken 350 to 400 days after transplant. The receptor source for this set is a human patient who received an intestinal transplant, so some T cells may come from the graft donor. CDR3s include the opening cysteine and the closing phenylalanine or tryptophan. The order of the fields is clone size, V gene, J gene, D gene, CDR3 protein, CDR3 DNA. The D gene is left open where the match is weak. Only some rows state a clone size, as once, few, many or a class for expanded clones.

>.|TRBV2|TRBJ2-2|TRBD2
CASRGGLAEINTGELFF
TGTGCCAGCAGAGGGGGACTAGCGGAAATCAACACCGGGGAGCTGTTTTTT
>.|TRBV7-3|TRBJ2-2|TRBD2
CASSLLAGAGELFF
TGTGCCAGCAGCTTATTAGCGGGGGCCGGGGAGCTGTTTTTT
>few|TRBV27|TRBJ2-3|.
CASTLGRGPTGTQYF
TGTGCCAGCACTCTCGGCAGGGGCCCAACGGGTACGCAGTATTTT
>.|TRBV11-3|TRBJ1-4|.
CASSLSRGKLFF
TGTGCCAGCAGCTTAAGTAGGGGAAAACTGTTTTTT
>.|TRBV11-2|TRBJ2-6|.
CASSTGSQLSVLTF
TGTGCCAGCAGCACCGGATCTCAACTGTCCGTCCTGACTTTC
>.|TRBV5-1|TRBJ1-1|.
CASSLESFVRLGALNTEAFF
TGCGCCAGCAGCTTGGAGTCCTTTGTCAGGCTGGGGGCCTTGAACACTGAAGCTTTCTTT
>.|TRBV6-5|TRBJ2-5|TRBD2
CASSQVLAAQETQYF
TGTGCCAGCAGCCAAGTACTAGCGGCGCAAGAGACCCAGTACTTC
>.|TRBV6-1|TRBJ1-1|.
CASSEGFRLNTEAFF
TGTGCCAGCAGTGAAGGCTTCAGGTTGAACACTGAAGCTTTCTTT
>.|TRBV4-1|TRBJ2-1|TRBD2
CASSPLQRDPYNEQFF
TGCGCCAGCAGCCCCCTGCAGCGGGACCCCTACAATGAGCAGTTCTTC
>.|TRBV27|TRBJ2-7|TRBD2
CASSLGGLAGGSYEQYF
TGTGCCAGCAGTTTAGGGGGACTAGCGGGGGGATCCTACGAGCAGTACTTC
>.|TRBV6-1|TRBJ1-2|.
CASSDVLGIDGYTF
TGTGCCAGCAGTGATGTTTTGGGAATCGATGGCTACACCTTC
>.|TRBV27|TRBJ2-6|.
CASSPRDSNSGANVLTF
TGTGCCAGCAGTCCGCGGGACAGTAATTCCGGGGCCAACGTCCTGACTTTC
>.|TRBV9|TRBJ2-2|.
CASSTRATGLGELFF
TGTGCCAGCAGCACCCGCGCCACAGGGCTGGGGGAGCTGTTTTTT
>.|TRBV9|TRBJ2-7|.
CASSAPGEEEQYF
TGTGCCAGCAGCGCCCCAGGGGAGGAAGAGCAGTACTTC
>.|TRBV6-1|TRBJ2-5|.
CASRTTGTETQYF
TGTGCCAGCAGGACTACCGGGACAGAGACCCAGTACTTC